This T cell receptor beta chain is drawn from a study of T cell responses to AZD1222 COVID-19 vaccine. This clone was recorded once. As yet, its antigen is unknown. Overall study findings and caveats: Donors were mostly white British, more females; clonal diversity possibly underestimated.

Here immunoSEQ multiplex PCR was the method, and the copy in TCRdb shows in-frame clones only, minus some. This sample has over 130,000 clones, with about 90% found just once. This CDR3 is built from 15 residues. The ends were cut back, 1 base at V and 3 bases at J, with 10 bases in the middle. Germline V gene sequence: CDR1 MNHEY, CDR2 SVGAGI. The source is an adult who received the MenACWY meningococcal vaccine as a control. This chain uses TRBV6-5 with TRBJ1-5, with D unresolved. The sequences come from peripheral blood, collected 28 days after the second dose of the MenACWY control vaccine. The CDR3 region is CASSYFRSHNQPQHF. The CDR3 nucleotides read TGTGCCAGCAGTTACTTTCGCAGCCACAATCAGCCCCAGCATTTT.